The source of this T cell receptor beta chain is a study of cytomegalovirus exposure and HLA in healthy donors. The CDR3 covers 14 residues. Germline CDR1 SEHNR, CDR2 FQNEAQ (reference sequence). V lost 2 bases and J 0 bases, leaving 7 bases between the germline ends. Primers: 60 Vbeta forward and 13 Jbeta reverse. Assay used: immunoSEQ multiplex PCR; TCRdb lists only in-frame clones, some missing. The sample holds 95,000 to 130,000 clones, 50% to 65% seen once. V gene TRBV7-9 combines with J gene TRBJ2-5; D may be TRBD2 (5 bases). The receptor's source is a woman in her forties in good health and CMV-seropositive. Sequences were obtained from PBMCs. The CDR3 spells CASSLLAHQETQYF. CDR3 in DNA: TGTGCCAGCAGCTTACTAGCCCACCAAGAGACCCAGTACTTC. Combining the CDR3 with reference TRBV7-9 and TRBJ2-5 gives the whole variable domain DTGVSQNPRHKITKRGQNVTFRCDPISEHNRLYWYRQTLGQGPEFLTYFQNEAQLEKSRLLSDRFSAERPKGSFSTLEIQRTEQGDSAMYLCASSLLAHQETQYFGPGTRLLVL.